These T cell receptor beta chains were read from a single sample in a study of response to subunit inactivated influenza vaccine. Each CDR3 protein gets one entry after TCRdb re-called the RT-PCR reads with MiXCR. The table includes more than 500,000 distinct CDR3 sequences, roughly 12% detected once. This sample was shared with a second study, whose subject was T cells expressing NK-cell markers.

Material: PBMCs from blood, obtained on the day of vaccination. These receptors all come from a man aged 45-65 years who received an inactivated influenza vaccine. The CDR3 runs from the conserved cysteine through the conserved F or W. The order of the fields is CDR3 DNA, CDR3 protein, V gene, D gene, J gene, clone size. A D gene is named only where the DNA matches it firmly. A clone size is listed for some rows: how often the clone was seen (once, few, many), or a class if it is expanded.

CDR3 DNA: TGTGCCAGCAGCCCTAGCGGGAGGAGGGATGAGCAGTTCTTC
CDR3 protein: CASSPSGRRDEQFF
V gene: TRBV5-6
D gene: TRBD2
J gene: TRBJ2-1
clone size: -

CDR3 DNA: TGTGCCAGCAGTTTAGACAGGGGGCTTAGGAATGAGCAGTTCTTC
CDR3 protein: CASSLDRGLRNEQFF
V gene: TRBV12-3/TRBV12-4
D gene: TRBD1
J gene: TRBJ2-1
clone size: -

CDR3 DNA: TGCAGTGCTAGGAACAGGGATGGAAACACCATATATTTT
CDR3 protein: CSARNRDGNTIYF
V gene: TRBV20-1
D gene: -
J gene: TRBJ1-3
clone size: -

CDR3 DNA: TGTGCCAGCAGCCGCTACAGGGGAATGACAACTGAAGCTTTCTTT
CDR3 protein: CASSRYRGMTTEAFF
V gene: TRBV7-9
D gene: TRBD1
J gene: TRBJ1-1
clone size: -

CDR3 DNA: TGTGCCAGCAGTTTATACGGGGTAGGGAATCAGCCCCAGCATTTT
CDR3 protein: CASSLYGVGNQPQHF
V gene: TRBV28
D gene: -
J gene: TRBJ1-5
clone size: few

CDR3 DNA: TGTGCCAGCAGCCTGGACAGGGGCGATTGGAATGGCTACACCTTC
CDR3 protein: CASSLDRGDWNGYTF
V gene: TRBV6-2/TRBV6-3
D gene: TRBD1
J gene: TRBJ1-2
clone size: -

CDR3 DNA: TGCAGTGCTAGCGGCAGGGCTAGCTCCTACGAGCAGTACTTC
CDR3 protein: CSASGRASSYEQYF
V gene: TRBV20-1
D gene: -
J gene: TRBJ2-7
clone size: few

CDR3 DNA: TGCAGTGCGTGGGGGGCACAAGAGACCCAGTACTTC
CDR3 protein: CSAWGAQETQYF
V gene: TRBV20-1
D gene: -
J gene: TRBJ2-5
clone size: -

CDR3 DNA: TGTGCCAGCAGCTCGGGACACCCGATGGGAGAGACCCAGTACTTC
CDR3 protein: CASSSGHPMGETQYF
V gene: TRBV11-1
D gene: -
J gene: TRBJ2-5
clone size: few

CDR3 DNA: TGTGCCAGCAGTCCTCATGGAGGGACAGGCACAGATACGCAGTATTTT
CDR3 protein: CASSPHGGTGTDTQYF
V gene: TRBV12-3/TRBV12-4
D gene: -
J gene: TRBJ2-3
clone size: many

CDR3 DNA: TGCGCCGGCAGATCAGGTCCCCCTAATGAAAAACTGTTTTTT
CDR3 protein: CAGRSGPPNEKLFF
V gene: TRBV5-1
D gene: -
J gene: TRBJ1-4
clone size: -

CDR3 DNA: TGTGCCAGCAGTCCCACTAGCGGGAGTGGGACGCAGTATTTT
CDR3 protein: CASSPTSGSGTQYF
V gene: TRBV6-1
D gene: TRBD2
J gene: TRBJ2-3
clone size: few

CDR3 DNA: TGTGCCAGCAGCCTCAGGGTAAAGGGACTAGAGGGTTCCTACGAGCAGTACTTC
CDR3 protein: CASSLRVKGLEGSYEQYF
V gene: TRBV11-2
D gene: TRBD2
J gene: TRBJ2-7
clone size: -

CDR3 DNA: TGTGCCAGCAGCAGGGCTAGCGGGGGGCGTTACGAGCAGTACTTC
CDR3 protein: CASSRASGGRYEQYF
V gene: TRBV3-1
D gene: TRBD2
J gene: TRBJ2-7
clone size: -

CDR3 DNA: TGCAGCGTTGATCTAATTCTAGCAAGGGCAAATGAGCAGTTCTTC
CDR3 protein: CSVDLILARANEQFF
V gene: TRBV29-1
D gene: -
J gene: TRBJ2-1
clone size: -

CDR3 DNA: TGCGCCAGCAGGGGGTCAGGGGCCTTCCAAGAGACCCAGTACTTC
CDR3 protein: CASRGSGAFQETQYF
V gene: TRBV5-1
D gene: -
J gene: TRBJ2-5
clone size: few

CDR3 DNA: TGTGCCAGCCGAGGCCGGGAGATCCAGATTGCAACTAATGAAAAACTGTTTTTT
CDR3 protein: CASRGREIQIATNEKLFF
V gene: TRBV11-2
D gene: -
J gene: TRBJ1-4
clone size: few

CDR3 DNA: TGTGCCAGCAGCAACCCTAGCACACATACGCAGTATTTT
CDR3 protein: CASSNPSTHTQYF
V gene: TRBV7-9
D gene: -
J gene: TRBJ2-3
clone size: few

CDR3 DNA: TGCAGTGCTAGAGATCGGTCAGGAGGAGAGACCCAGTACTTC
CDR3 protein: CSARDRSGGETQYF
V gene: TRBV20-1
D gene: -
J gene: TRBJ2-5
clone size: -

CDR3 DNA: TGCGCCAGCAGCCAGGGAGTACCCGGGAGCTCCTACGAGCAGTACTTC
CDR3 protein: CASSQGVPGSSYEQYF
V gene: TRBV4-3
D gene: -
J gene: TRBJ2-7
clone size: few

CDR3 DNA: TGCAGTGCTGAGACTAGCGGGAGAGGCAATGAGCAGTTCTTC
CDR3 protein: CSAETSGRGNEQFF
V gene: TRBV20-1
D gene: TRBD2
J gene: TRBJ2-1
clone size: -

CDR3 DNA: TGTGCCAGCACCGGAGGTGGGGTTAATACGCAGTATTTT
CDR3 protein: CASTGGGVNTQYF
V gene: TRBV2
D gene: -
J gene: TRBJ2-3
clone size: few

CDR3 DNA: TGTGCCAGCAGCTACGGACAGGGTGGCGAGCAGTACTTC
CDR3 protein: CASSYGQGGEQYF
V gene: TRBV7-2
D gene: TRBD1
J gene: TRBJ2-7
clone size: many

CDR3 DNA: TGTGCAATCGGGCAGCTCTATGGCTACACCTTC
CDR3 protein: CAIGQLYGYTF
V gene: TRBV7-2
D gene: -
J gene: TRBJ1-2
clone size: few

CDR3 DNA: TGTGCCAGCAGCTTAATGGGTGAGCAGTTCTTC
CDR3 protein: CASSLMGEQFF
V gene: TRBV7-2
D gene: -
J gene: TRBJ2-1
clone size: few

CDR3 DNA: TGTGCCAGCAGCTTAAACATAGCGGGGGGGCTTGGCACAGATACGCAGTATTTT
CDR3 protein: CASSLNIAGGLGTDTQYF
V gene: TRBV7-8
D gene: TRBD2
J gene: TRBJ2-3
clone size: few

CDR3 DNA: TGCGCCAGCAGGCCAGGGGAGGTCGAGACCCAGTACTTC
CDR3 protein: CASRPGEVETQYF
V gene: TRBV5-1
D gene: -
J gene: TRBJ2-5
clone size: few

CDR3 DNA: TGTGCCATCAGTGACGGCAGGTATGGGAATGAGCAGTTCTTC
CDR3 protein: CAISDGRYGNEQFF
V gene: TRBV10-3
D gene: -
J gene: TRBJ2-1
clone size: -

CDR3 DNA: TGTGCCAGCAGTTACTCGTTCGAGCAGTACTTC
CDR3 protein: CASSYSFEQYF
V gene: TRBV6-2/TRBV6-3
D gene: -
J gene: TRBJ2-7
clone size: few

CDR3 DNA: TGTGCCAGCAGCTTAGTTTCCCAGGGGAACACCATATATTTT
CDR3 protein: CASSLVSQGNTIYF
V gene: TRBV7-8
D gene: -
J gene: TRBJ1-3
clone size: many

CDR3 DNA: TGTGCCAGCGGACCAGGGAACTATGGCTACACCTTC
CDR3 protein: CASGPGNYGYTF
V gene: TRBV28
D gene: -
J gene: TRBJ1-2
clone size: few

CDR3 DNA: TGTGCCAGCAGTTACACCCATACCGGGACTAGCTATACCGGGGAGCTGTTTTTT
CDR3 protein: CASSYTHTGTSYTGELFF
V gene: TRBV6-5
D gene: TRBD2
J gene: TRBJ2-2
clone size: few

CDR3 DNA: TGCGCCAGCAGCCGGGGAGGGAATGACTACAATGAGCAGTTCTTC
CDR3 protein: CASSRGGNDYNEQFF
V gene: TRBV5-1
D gene: TRBD2
J gene: TRBJ2-1
clone size: few

CDR3 DNA: TGTGCCAGCAGCCCGGCAGGGGCTGCCTCTCAAGAGACCCAGTACTTC
CDR3 protein: CASSPAGAASQETQYF
V gene: TRBV28
D gene: -
J gene: TRBJ2-5
clone size: many

CDR3 DNA: TGTGCCAGCAGCGTAATGCCGGACAAAAACAATGAGCAGTTCTTC
CDR3 protein: CASSVMPDKNNEQFF
V gene: TRBV9
D gene: -
J gene: TRBJ2-1
clone size: few

CDR3 DNA: TGCGCCAGCAGCTTGAGAGGGGCAGATACGCCGTATTTT
CDR3 protein: CASSLRGADTPYF
V gene: TRBV5-1
D gene: -
J gene: TRBJ2-3
clone size: -

CDR3 DNA: TGTGCCACCAGTGAATCCGGACGGGTCGATACGCAGTATTTT
CDR3 protein: CATSESGRVDTQYF
V gene: TRBV24-1
D gene: -
J gene: TRBJ2-3
clone size: few

CDR3 DNA: TGCGCCAGCAGCCAAGGCGGGACACTATACTACGAGCAGTACTTC
CDR3 protein: CASSQGGTLYYEQYF
V gene: TRBV4-1
D gene: -
J gene: TRBJ2-7
clone size: few

CDR3 DNA: TGTGCCAGCACCAAGGACAGGGGAGGCAATCAGCCCCAGCATTTT
CDR3 protein: CASTKDRGGNQPQHF
V gene: TRBV12-3/TRBV12-4
D gene: TRBD1
J gene: TRBJ1-5
clone size: few

CDR3 DNA: TGCGCCAGCAGCCGGACAGCCGTCTACCGGGATACGCAGTATTTT
CDR3 protein: CASSRTAVYRDTQYF
V gene: TRBV4-1
D gene: -
J gene: TRBJ2-3
clone size: -

CDR3 DNA: TGTGCCAGCAGTTTATTAGGTGATGAGCAGTTCTTC
CDR3 protein: CASSLLGDEQFF
V gene: TRBV28
D gene: -
J gene: TRBJ2-1
clone size: few

CDR3 DNA: TGTGCCAGCAGCTTTCAACAGGGGGCCCCGAACACCGGGGAGCTGTTTTTT
CDR3 protein: CASSFQQGAPNTGELFF
V gene: TRBV7-2
D gene: TRBD1
J gene: TRBJ2-2
clone size: -

CDR3 DNA: TGCAGTGCTGCCCGGACAGGGCCACAAGAGACCCAGTACTTC
CDR3 protein: CSAARTGPQETQYF
V gene: TRBV20-1
D gene: TRBD1
J gene: TRBJ2-5
clone size: -

CDR3 DNA: TGTGCCAGCAGCCCGACAGGGTGGAGCAATCAGCCCCAGCATTTT
CDR3 protein: CASSPTGWSNQPQHF
V gene: TRBV6-1
D gene: TRBD1
J gene: TRBJ1-5
clone size: few

CDR3 DNA: TGTGCCAGCAGCCATCGCGCCGACATCGTGGCTTTCTTT
CDR3 protein: CASSHRADIVAFF
V gene: TRBV3-1
D gene: -
J gene: TRBJ1-1
clone size: many

CDR3 DNA: TGTGCCAGCAGTTTACCAGGGGGGGGCAATGAGCAGTTCTTC
CDR3 protein: CASSLPGGGNEQFF
V gene: TRBV12-3/TRBV12-4
D gene: -
J gene: TRBJ2-1
clone size: few

CDR3 DNA: TGTGCCAGCAGCAAATGGGACAGGAGTACTATAGAGACCCAGTACTTC
CDR3 protein: CASSKWDRSTIETQYF
V gene: TRBV7-8
D gene: TRBD1
J gene: TRBJ2-5
clone size: many

CDR3 DNA: TGTGCCAGCAGCCCGGGGGGCAGCACAGATACGCAGAATTTT
CDR3 protein: CASSPGGSTDTQNF
V gene: TRBV6-1
D gene: -
J gene: TRBJ2-3
clone size: -

CDR3 DNA: TGTGCCATCAGGGGTGGGACCGGGGAGCTGTTTTTT
CDR3 protein: CAIRGGTGELFF
V gene: TRBV10-3
D gene: -
J gene: TRBJ2-2
clone size: few

CDR3 DNA: TGCAGCGTTGTAGTGTCCGGGGCTGAAGCTTTCTTT
CDR3 protein: CSVVVSGAEAFF
V gene: TRBV29-1
D gene: -
J gene: TRBJ1-1
clone size: once

CDR3 DNA: TGTGCCAGTAGTATTGCGGGGGTGCAGTTTTTT
CDR3 protein: CASSIAGVQFF
V gene: TRBV19
D gene: TRBD2
J gene: TRBJ2-2
clone size: -

CDR3 DNA: TGCAGCGCCGGAGGACTCCTTACGTACAATGAGCAGTTCTTC
CDR3 protein: CSAGGLLTYNEQFF
V gene: TRBV29-1
D gene: -
J gene: TRBJ2-1
clone size: few

CDR3 DNA: TGTGCCAGCAGCCCTCGACAGGTCGGCGGGGAGCTGTTTTTT
CDR3 protein: CASSPRQVGGELFF
V gene: TRBV7-9
D gene: -
J gene: TRBJ2-2
clone size: -

CDR3 DNA: TGTGCCAGCAGCCCGACTAGCGGGGGGCTTAGATTCAGCACAGATACGCAGTATTTT
CDR3 protein: CASSPTSGGLRFSTDTQYF
V gene: TRBV7-2
D gene: TRBD2
J gene: TRBJ2-3
clone size: many

CDR3 DNA: TGCAGCGCATGGACAGAATATGGCTACACCTTC
CDR3 protein: CSAWTEYGYTF
V gene: TRBV29-1
D gene: -
J gene: TRBJ1-2
clone size: few

CDR3 DNA: TGTGCCAGCAGCTTAGCGATAAGGGGAGAGACCCAGTACTTC
CDR3 protein: CASSLAIRGETQYF
V gene: TRBV7-7
D gene: -
J gene: TRBJ2-5
clone size: few

CDR3 DNA: TGTGCCAGTAGTATTCTCCCCGGACAGGGGGCGAATGAGCAGTTCTTC
CDR3 protein: CASSILPGQGANEQFF
V gene: TRBV19
D gene: TRBD1
J gene: TRBJ2-1
clone size: -

CDR3 DNA: TGTGCCATCAGTGAAGCCACAGCACCACCCCAGCATTTT
CDR3 protein: CAISEATAPPQHF
V gene: TRBV10-3
D gene: -
J gene: TRBJ1-5
clone size: -

CDR3 DNA: TGTGCCAGCAGCCACCAAGGACAGGGGCGAGGGGAGACCCAGTACTTC
CDR3 protein: CASSHQGQGRGETQYF
V gene: TRBV3-1
D gene: TRBD1
J gene: TRBJ2-5
clone size: -